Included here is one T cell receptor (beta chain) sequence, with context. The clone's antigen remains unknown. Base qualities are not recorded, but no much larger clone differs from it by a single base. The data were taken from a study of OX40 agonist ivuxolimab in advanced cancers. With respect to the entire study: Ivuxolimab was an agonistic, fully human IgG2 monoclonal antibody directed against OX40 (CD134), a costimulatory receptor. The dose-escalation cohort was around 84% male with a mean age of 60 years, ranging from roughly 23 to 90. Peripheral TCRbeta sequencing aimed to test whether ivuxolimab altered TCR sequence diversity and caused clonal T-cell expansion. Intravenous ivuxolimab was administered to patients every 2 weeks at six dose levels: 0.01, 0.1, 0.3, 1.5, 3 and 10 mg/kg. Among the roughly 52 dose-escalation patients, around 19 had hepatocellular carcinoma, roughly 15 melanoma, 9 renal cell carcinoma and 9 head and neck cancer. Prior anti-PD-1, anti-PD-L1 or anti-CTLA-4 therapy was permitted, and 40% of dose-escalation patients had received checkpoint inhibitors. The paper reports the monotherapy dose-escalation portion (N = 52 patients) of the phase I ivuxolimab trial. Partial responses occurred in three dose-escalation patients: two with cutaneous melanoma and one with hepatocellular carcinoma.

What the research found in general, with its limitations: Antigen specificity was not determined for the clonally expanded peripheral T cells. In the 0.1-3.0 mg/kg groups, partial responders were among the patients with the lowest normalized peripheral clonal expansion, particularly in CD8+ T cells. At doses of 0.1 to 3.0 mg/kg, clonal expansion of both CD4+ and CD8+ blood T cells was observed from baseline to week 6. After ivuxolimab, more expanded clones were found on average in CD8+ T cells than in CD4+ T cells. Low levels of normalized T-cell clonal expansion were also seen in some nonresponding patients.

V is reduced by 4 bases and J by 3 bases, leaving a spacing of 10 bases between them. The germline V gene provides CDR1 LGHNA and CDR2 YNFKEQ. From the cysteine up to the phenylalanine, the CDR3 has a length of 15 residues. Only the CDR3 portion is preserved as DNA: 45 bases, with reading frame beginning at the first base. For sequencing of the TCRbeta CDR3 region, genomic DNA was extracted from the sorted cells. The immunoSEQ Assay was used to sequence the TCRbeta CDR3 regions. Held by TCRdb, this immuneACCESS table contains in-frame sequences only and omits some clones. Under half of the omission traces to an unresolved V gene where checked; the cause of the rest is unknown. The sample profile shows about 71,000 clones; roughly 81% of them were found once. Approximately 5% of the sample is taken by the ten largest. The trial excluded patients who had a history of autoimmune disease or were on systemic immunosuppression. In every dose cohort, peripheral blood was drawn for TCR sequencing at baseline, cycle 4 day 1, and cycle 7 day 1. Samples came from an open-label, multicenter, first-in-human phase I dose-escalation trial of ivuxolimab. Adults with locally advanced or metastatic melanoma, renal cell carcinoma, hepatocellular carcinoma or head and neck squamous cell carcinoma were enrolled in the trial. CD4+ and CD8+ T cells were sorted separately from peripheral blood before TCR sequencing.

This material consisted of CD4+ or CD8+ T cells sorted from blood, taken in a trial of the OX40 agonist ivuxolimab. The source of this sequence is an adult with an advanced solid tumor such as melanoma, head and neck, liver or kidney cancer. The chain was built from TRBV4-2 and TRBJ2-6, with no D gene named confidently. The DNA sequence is TGTGCCAGCAGCCTCAGCGCCCATGGGGCCAACGTCCTGACTTTC. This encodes CASSLSAHGANVLTF.